This T cell receptor (beta chain) originates from a study of T cells after yellow fever vaccination. Study as a whole: In the case of low-cell-number fractions, SMART-Seq v4 Ultra Low Input was used for preparation.

Notes on the study in general: FACS-sorted repertoires could harbor abundant contaminating bulk-population clonotypes.

TCR cDNA was made by 5'RACE template switching, adding a universal primer site and UMIs. TCRdb reanalysed the 5' RACE reads using MiXCR and keeps one entry per CDR3 protein. The sample includes 90,000 to 130,000 distinct CDR3 sequences, approximately 8.4% of them seen just once. Only a few counts were recorded for this clonotype. Its antigen is still unknown. Germline loops: CDR1 SQVTM, CDR2 ANQGSEA. The length of the CDR3 is 14 residues. The V gene end was trimmed by 4 bases and the J gene end by 3 bases; junction bases not matched to a gene: 5. The V and J genes are TRBV29-1 and TRBJ2-2; 7 bases are shared with TRBD2. The sequences come from CD8+ T cells sorted from PBMCs, collected 45 days after the yellow fever booster vaccination. The clonotype originates from a man under 40 who received the YFV17D yellow fever vaccine. The CDR3 DNA is TGCAGCGTTGGGGGACTACCATACACCGGGGAGCTGTTTTTT. Protein: CSVGGLPYTGELFF.